The 20 T cell receptor beta chains presented below share a single source sample, sequenced in a study of T cell repertoires in cytomegalovirus infection. TCRdb re-derived calls from the reads in MiXCR, one entry per CDR3 protein. Altogether about a million distinct CDR3 sequences are present, approximately 31% being singletons, with the ten largest covering 13%. These receptors have no known antigen. The source material was cultured CD8+ T cells from PBMCs, sampled from culture after CMV antigen stimulation. These receptors were taken from a human donor in good health (CMV status not recorded). Some clones in this sample may be carry-over from other donors' samples.

This clonotype was detected only a few times. The CDR3 sequence: CASEGGEYGYTF. DNA for the CDR3: TGTGCCAGCGAGGGAGGGGAGTATGGCTACACCTTC. This chain joins TRBV12-3 or TRBV12-4 and TRBJ1-2; D might be TRBD1 (5 bases). This CDR3 is 12 amino acids long. The V and J ends lost 8 bases and 5 bases respectively, with 12 bases between them.

In the case of this clonotype: A much more abundant neighbour one base away suggests this may be a read error. This chain joins TRBV7-6 and TRBJ1-1, with no clear D. V lost 1 base and J 3 bases, leaving 12 bases between the germline ends. CDR1 SGHVS and CDR2 FNYEAQ come from the germline V gene. This CDR3 has 15 residues. CDR3 sequence: CASSLDPEMYTEAFF. The CDR3 DNA reads TGTGCCAGCAGCTTAGACCCAGAAATGTACACTGAAGCTTTCTTT.

The chain employs TRBV27 and TRBJ1-5; perhaps TRBD1 as D (5 bases). This CDR3 spans 15 amino acids. Deletions cut 7 bases from V and 9 bases from J, with 22 bases between. Per germline, CDR1 MNHEY and CDR2 SMNVEV (reference sequence). The DNA for the CDR3 is TGTGCCAGCACCCTTCTAACCAGGGTCCACGGGCCCCAGCATTTT. Its protein product is CASTLLTRVHGPQHF.

This clonotype was observed a few times. The chain is built from TRBV7-9 and TRBJ1-3, with TRBD1 matching 9 bases. Germline assignment: CDR1 SEHNR and CDR2 FQNEAQ (reference sequence). The CDR3 sequence is 17 residues long. The V and J ends lost 7 bases and 0 bases, in that order; junction bases with no gene match: 10. The chain's CDR3 is CASIHPTGGFSGNTIYF. In DNA form, the CDR3 reads TGTGCCAGCATCCACCCGACAGGGGGTTTCTCTGGAAACACCATATATTTT.

V is TRBV4-3 and J is TRBJ1-4, with unresolved D. Germline V gives CDR1 LGHNA, CDR2 YSLEER. The CDR3 contains 15 residues. V was clipped by 3 bases and J by 6 bases, with 14 bases between them. The CDR3 sequence is CASSQGGSGDEKLFF. Here the CDR3 DNA reads TGCGCCAGCAGCCAGGGAGGATCTGGGGATGAAAAACTGTTTTTT.

This clonotype was counted at least ten times. The chain couples TRBV7-8 to TRBJ2-1, with TRBD1 matching over 8 bases. The CDR3 is 18 amino acids. With V trimmed by 4 bases and J by 1 base, 12 bases remained unmatched. CDR1 SGHVS and CDR2 FQNEAQ come from the germline V gene. CDR3 region: CASSSRGQEWRSYNEQFF. In DNA, the CDR3 is TGTGCCAGCAGCTCAAGGGGACAGGAATGGAGATCCTACAATGAGCAGTTCTTC.

This clonotype was counted once. An end of the junction differs from the germline gene, which may be a read error. The rearrangement links TRBV5-3 to TRBJ1-5; D is unresolved. TRBV5-3 is sorted into the ORF group, with uncertain function. CDR3 size: 17 residues. The CDR3 DNA is TGTGCCAGCAGCTTGGCAAAGGTCAAAAATAGCAATCAGCCCCAGCATTTT. Encoded protein: CASSLAKVKNSNQPQHF.

This clonotype was observed a handful of times. This chain links TRBV19 with TRBJ1-5, with D possibly being TRBD1 (5 bases). There are 14 residues in the CDR3. Germline V gene lookup returns CDR1 LNHDA and CDR2 SQIVND (reference sequence). V shed 7 bases and J shed 1 base, with 11 bases lying between them. This chain's CDR3 is CASIPGGSNQPQHF. CDR3 sequence (DNA): TGTGCCAGTATCCCTGGGGGGAGCAATCAGCCCCAGCATTTT. The whole variable domain, remainder taken from reference TRBV19 and TRBJ1-5, is DGGITQSPKYLFRKEGQNVTLSCEQNLNHDAMYWYRQDPGQGLRLIYYSQIVNDFQKGDIAEGYSVSREKKESFPLTVTSAQKNPTAFYLCASIPGGSNQPQHFGDGTRLSIL.

This chain links TRBV2 with TRBJ2-3, with a weak D call TRBD2 (7 bases). In germline, CDR1 is SNHLY, CDR2 FYNNEI. The ends were cut back, 7 bases at V and 6 bases at J, with 17 bases in the middle. This CDR3 has 14 amino acids. CDR3: CASNSGGAADTQYF. DNA of the CDR3: TGTGCCAGCAATAGTGGGGGGGCAGCGGATACGCAGTATTTT.

As concerns this clonotype: The conserved final phenylalanine or tryptophan is absent from the CDR3, which likely points to a read error. CDR3 in DNA: TGTGCCAGCAGTCCCCAGGCTTCCGGGCGACATTTCGTTCAGTACTAC. The encoded protein is CASSPQASGRHFVQYY. This chain connects TRBV12-3 or TRBV12-4 to TRBJ2-4; D call uncertain. V gave up 5 bases and J gave up 11 bases, with 25 bases separating them. There are 16 residues in the CDR3.

The rearrangement uses TRBV13 and TRBJ2-3; a possible D gene is TRBD2 (5 bases). The CDR3 loop spans 17 amino acids. Per germline, CDR1 PRHDT and CDR2 FYEKMQ (reference sequence). The V and J ends lost 4 bases and 0 bases respectively, with 17 bases between them. CDR3 amino acids: CASSSSTSGTSTDTQYF. The DNA of the CDR3 is TGTGCCAGCAGCTCCTCCACCTCGGGAACCAGCACAGATACGCAGTATTTT.

This chain uses TRBV27 with TRBJ1-2; no clear D. Germline lookup yields CDR1 MNHEY and CDR2 SMNVEV (reference sequence). V was shortened by 5 bases and J by 7 bases, with 20 bases between the two germline ends. The CDR3 has 15 residues. CDR3 DNA sequence: TGTGCCAGCAGTCCTGTTAGACCGTCCCGTGGTGGCTACACCTTC. This encodes CASSPVRPSRGGYTF.

This rearrangement joins TRBV9 to TRBJ2-6; 8 bases fit TRBD1. V shed 2 bases, J shed 1 base, and the junction held 2 bases outside the gene matches. CDR1 is SGDLS and CDR2 is YYNGEE in the germline V gene. The CDR3 runs to 16 residues. The CDR3 loop reads CASSVDRESGANVLTF. CDR3 DNA sequence: TGTGCCAGCAGCGTGGACAGGGAGTCTGGGGCCAACGTCCTGACTTTC.

This sequence joins TRBV19 and TRBJ1-1, with TRBD1 as a possible D gene (5 bases). The CDR3 is 18 residues long. Trimming cost V 3 bases and J 3 bases, with 23 bases left between them. Germline CDR1 is LNHDA and CDR2 is SQIVND (reference sequence). CDR3 sequence (DNA): TGTGCCAGTAGTATGGGGCAGATCTTGCGATCGAGGGACACTGAAGCTTTCTTT. Protein product: CASSMGQILRSRDTEAFF.

The CDR3 here is CASSKLSGGGSGANVLTF. As DNA, the CDR3 is TGTGCCAGCAGCAAGCTGTCCGGGGGGGGCTCTGGGGCCAACGTCCTGACTTTC. V and J are TRBV11-2 and TRBJ2-6, with TRBD2 matching over 8 bases. This CDR3 contains 18 residues. Germline loops: CDR1 SGHAT, CDR2 FQNNGV. The V and J ends lost 5 bases and 0 bases, in that order; junction bases with no gene match: 9.

This clonotype was counted ten times or more. The J gene is TRBJ2-1, the V gene TRBV11-2; 8 positions agree with TRBD1. V trimming: 3 bases; J trimming: 4 bases; junction bases outside the gene matches: 8. Looked up from germline, CDR1 is SGHAT and CDR2 is FQNNGV. This CDR3 region has 16 residues. The CDR3: CASSLAGTGHYNEQFF. The DNA for the CDR3 is TGTGCCAGCAGCTTGGCCGGGACAGGTCATTACAATGAGCAGTTCTTC. Full variable domain (missing parts from reference TRBV11-2 and TRBJ2-1): EAGVAQSPRYKIIEKRQSVAFWCNPISGHATLYWYQQILGQGPKLLIQFQNNGVVDDSQLPKDRFSAERLKGVDSTLKIQPAKLEDSAVYLCASSLAGTGHYNEQFFGPGTRLTVL.

CDR3 region: CASSLGKALDGYTF. The CDR3 DNA sequence: TGTGCCAGCAGCTTGGGTAAGGCGCTTGATGGCTACACCTTC. The rearrangement links TRBV5-5 to TRBJ1-2; D ambiguous. Germline CDR1 SGHKS, CDR2 YYEKEE (reference sequence). This CDR3 has 14 residues. Trimming removed 0 bases from V and 6 bases from J, with 12 bases in between.

CDR3 in DNA: TGTGCCAGTAGTTCGGGACTAGCGAATAAGCAGTTCTTC. It yields the protein CASSSGLANKQFF. The V gene is TRBV19, the J gene TRBJ2-1, with 10 bases lining up with TRBD2. The CDR3 has 13 amino acids. After removal of 5 bases from V and 11 bases from J, the junction contained 6 bases not matched to a gene. Germline-derived CDR1 and CDR2 are LNHDA and SQIVND (reference sequence).

This sequence joins TRBV4-2 and TRBJ1-1; 9 positions agree with TRBD1. Per germline, CDR1 LGHNA and CDR2 YNFKEQ. The CDR3 is 15 residues long. The V segment lost 5 bases and the J segment 4 bases; nucleotides outside the gene matches: 8. The CDR3 reads CASSEGGTGPTEAFF. The CDR3 DNA reads as TGTGCCAGCAGCGAAGGCGGGACAGGGCCCACTGAAGCTTTCTTT.

This clonotype was recorded at least ten times. V gene TRBV7-8 combines with J gene TRBJ1-1, with no clear D. Trimming stripped 2 bases from V and 5 bases from J, with 21 bases between. The germline gives CDR1 SGHVS, CDR2 FQNEAQ. The CDR3 sequence is 17 residues long. Written as DNA, the CDR3 is TGTGCCAGCAGCTTACGTGTACGTTTACGCGGGGAAACTGAAGCTTTCTTT. Amino acid sequence: CASSLRVRLRGETEAFF.